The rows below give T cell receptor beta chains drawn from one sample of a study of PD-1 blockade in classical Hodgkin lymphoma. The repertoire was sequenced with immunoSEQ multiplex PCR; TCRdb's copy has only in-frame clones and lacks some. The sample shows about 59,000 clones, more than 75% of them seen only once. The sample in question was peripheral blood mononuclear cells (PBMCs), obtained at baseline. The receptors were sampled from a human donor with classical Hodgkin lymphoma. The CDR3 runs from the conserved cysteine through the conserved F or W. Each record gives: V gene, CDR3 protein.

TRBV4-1	CASSQERDWLGDGYTF
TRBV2	CASSGATYEQYF
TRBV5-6	CASSLPVSTDTQYF
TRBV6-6	CASKERETQYF
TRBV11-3	CASSFGTGIKDTQYF
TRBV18	CASSPFGTGVAGELFF
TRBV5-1	CASSFSGLVEQETQYF
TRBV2	CASSEALNGVTETQYF
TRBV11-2	CASSLGTSGRVTDTQYF
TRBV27	CASSPLSLGLESYEQYF
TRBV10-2	CASSVGEEGSPLHF
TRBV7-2	CASREGNSNQPQHF
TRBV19	CASSIWADTQYF
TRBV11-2	CASREGLEQYF
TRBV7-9	CASSEWDIPWEQYF
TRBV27	CASSPRSGSQFF
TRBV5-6	CASSPDGAGPQYF
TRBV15	CATSVRQVDNEQFF
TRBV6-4	CASSQLAGGRNEQFF
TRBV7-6	CASSLDIPTSGYNEQFF
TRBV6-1	CASSEQGRRNTIYF
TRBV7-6	CASSLAGGQGAGANVLTF
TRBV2	CARTAGPSTDTQYF
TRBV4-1	CASSQDPRQNEKLFF
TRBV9	CASSVDGDRSYGYTF
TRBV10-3	CAISGQENTEAFF
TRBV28	CASRRTAGGDTQYF
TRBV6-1	CASSERDSSYEQYF
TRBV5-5	CASTKTGGKETQYF
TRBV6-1	CASRVGSGTHQPQHF
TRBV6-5	CASRESYGYTF
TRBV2	CASSGPGGPYNEQFF
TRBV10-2	CASSEFGTANTEAFF
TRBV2	CARRGGESYGYTF
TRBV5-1	CASSLAPATSYEQYF
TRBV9	CASSTSWGTSPYNEQFF
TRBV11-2	CASSQIGEGGKTQYF